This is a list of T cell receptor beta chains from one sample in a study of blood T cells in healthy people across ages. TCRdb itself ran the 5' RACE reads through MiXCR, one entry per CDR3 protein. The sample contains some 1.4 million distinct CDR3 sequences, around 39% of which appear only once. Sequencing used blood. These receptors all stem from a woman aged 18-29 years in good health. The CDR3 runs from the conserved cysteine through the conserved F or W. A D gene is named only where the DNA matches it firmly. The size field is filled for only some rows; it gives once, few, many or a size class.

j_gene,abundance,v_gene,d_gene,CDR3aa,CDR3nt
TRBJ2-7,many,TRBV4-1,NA,CASSQVFGRTYEQYF,TGCGCCAGCAGCCAAGTCTTTGGACGGACCTACGAGCAGTACTTC
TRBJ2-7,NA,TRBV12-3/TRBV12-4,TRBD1,CASSRGVTGGSYEQYF,TGTGCCAGCAGCCGAGGGGTTACAGGGGGCTCCTACGAGCAGTACTTC
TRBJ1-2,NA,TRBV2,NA,CASSPDSSKGYTF,TGTGCCAGCAGCCCGGACAGTTCGAAAGGCTACACCTTC
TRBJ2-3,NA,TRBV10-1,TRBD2,CASSHPGLKTDTQYF,TGCGCCAGCAGCCATCCGGGACTAAAAACAGATACGCAGTATTTT
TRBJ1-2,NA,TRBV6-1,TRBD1,CASSRPGQDLINYGYTF,TGTGCCAGCAGCCGACCGGGACAGGATCTTATTAACTATGGCTACACCTTC
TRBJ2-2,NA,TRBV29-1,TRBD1,CSAGQDLTGELFF,TGCAGCGCCGGACAGGATCTCACCGGGGAGCTGTTTTTT
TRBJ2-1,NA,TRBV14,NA,CASSRNEAVNEQFF,TGTGCCAGCAGCCGAAATGAGGCAGTCAATGAGCAGTTCTTC
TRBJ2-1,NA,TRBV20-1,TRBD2,CSASNIDSGISYNEQFF,TGCAGTGCCTCCAATATAGACAGCGGGATCTCCTACAATGAGCAGTTCTTC
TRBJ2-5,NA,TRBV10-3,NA,CAISETGETQYF,TGTGCCATCAGTGAGACGGGTGAGACCCAGTACTTC
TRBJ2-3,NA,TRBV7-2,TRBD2,CASSPGTSGAFADTQYF,TGTGCCAGCAGCCCAGGGACTAGCGGGGCCTTTGCGGATACGCAGTATTTT
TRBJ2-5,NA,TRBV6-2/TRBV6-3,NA,CASSLSPETQYF,TGTGCCAGCAGCCTATCCCCGGAGACCCAGTACTTC
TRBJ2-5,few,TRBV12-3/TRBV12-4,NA,CASSLSARRETQYF,TGTGCCAGCAGTTTATCGGCTAGGCGAGAGACCCAGTACTTC
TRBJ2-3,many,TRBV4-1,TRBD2,CASSREERGTLNTQYF,TGCGCCAGCAGCCGGGAAGAGCGGGGGACTCTGAATACGCAGTATTTT
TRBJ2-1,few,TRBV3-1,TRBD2,CASSPTEAAGYYNEQFF,TGTGCCAGCAGCCCAACGGAGGCAGCGGGGTATTACAATGAGCAGTTCTTC
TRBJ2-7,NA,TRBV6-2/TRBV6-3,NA,CAGSQGHQYSYEQYF,TGTGCCGGCAGTCAGGGACACCAGTATTCCTACGAGCAGTACTTC
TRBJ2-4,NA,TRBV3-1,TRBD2,CASSPGLAGTAKNIQYF,TGTGCCAGCAGCCCGGGACTAGCGGGAACAGCCAAAAACATTCAGTACTTC
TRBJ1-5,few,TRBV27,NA,CASSTGTYQPQHF,TGTGCCAGCAGCACAGGGACCTATCAGCCCCAGCATTTT
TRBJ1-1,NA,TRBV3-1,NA,CASSQALDGNTEAFF,TGTGCCAGCAGCCAAGCTTTAGACGGAAACACTGAAGCTTTCTTT
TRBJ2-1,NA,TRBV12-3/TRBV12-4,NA,CASRNPGAHNEQFF,TGTGCCAGCAGGAACCCGGGGGCCCACAATGAGCAGTTCTTC
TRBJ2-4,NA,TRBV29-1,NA,CSVKTIAKNIQYF,TGCAGCGTTAAGACAATAGCCAAAAACATTCAGTACTTC
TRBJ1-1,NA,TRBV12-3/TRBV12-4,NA,CASSSPLEAFF,TGTGCCAGCAGCTCGCCCCTTGAAGCTTTCTTT
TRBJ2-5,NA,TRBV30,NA,CAWSVGSARETRYF,TGTGCCTGGAGTGTGGGCAGCGCGAGAGAGACCCGGTACTTC
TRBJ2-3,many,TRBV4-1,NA,CASSQGPADTQYF,TGCGCCAGCAGCCAAGGGCCGGCCGATACGCAGTATTTT
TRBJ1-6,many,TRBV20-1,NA,CSARDPSSYNSPLHF,TGCAGTGCTAGAGATCCGAGCTCCTATAATTCACCCCTCCACTTT
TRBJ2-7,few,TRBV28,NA,CASSPRQASGYEQYF,TGTGCCAGCAGTCCACGACAGGCTAGCGGCTACGAGCAGTACTTC
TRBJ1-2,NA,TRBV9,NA,CASSVAPLWGVDNYGYTF,TGTGCCAGCAGCGTAGCTCCCCTATGGGGGGTAGATAACTATGGCTACACCTTC
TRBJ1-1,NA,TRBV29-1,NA,CSAPTPQRAGAFF,TGCAGCGCACCGACCCCCCAGAGGGCCGGGGCTTTCTTT
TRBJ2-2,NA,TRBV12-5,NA,CASGSRTGELFF,TGTGCTAGTGGTTCCCGGACCGGGGAGCTGTTTTTT
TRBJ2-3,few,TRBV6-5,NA,CASSSRTSSTDTQYF,TGTGCCAGCAGTTCGCGGACTTCTAGCACAGATACGCAGTATTTT
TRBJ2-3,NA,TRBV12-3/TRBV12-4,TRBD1,CASMETGITTDTQYF,TGTGCTAGCATGGAGACAGGGATAACCACAGATACGCAGTATTTT
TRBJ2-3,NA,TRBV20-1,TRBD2,CSAFTGTSNTQYF,TGCAGTGCCTTCACCGGGACTAGCAATACGCAGTATTTT
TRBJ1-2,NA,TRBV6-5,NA,CASSNGESSGYTF,TGTGCCAGCAGCAATGGGGAATCGAGTGGCTACACCTTC
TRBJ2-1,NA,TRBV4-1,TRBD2,CASSQSRAGGSYNEQFF,TGCGCCAGCAGCCAATCGAGGGCGGGAGGATCCTACAATGAGCAGTTCTTC
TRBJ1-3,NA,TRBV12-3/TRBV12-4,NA,CATAGGNTIYF,TGTGCCACCGCGGGGGGAAACACCATATATTTT
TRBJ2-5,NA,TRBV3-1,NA,CASRTGPSAQYF,TGTGCCAGCAGAACGGGCCCCTCCGCCCAGTACTTC
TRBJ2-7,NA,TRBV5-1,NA,CASSFLSGESSYNEQYF,TGCGCCAGCAGCTTCCTTTCCGGGGAGAGCTCCTACAACGAGCAGTACTTC
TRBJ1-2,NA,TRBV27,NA,CASSDSATNYGYTF,TGTGCCAGCTCCGACAGTGCCACTAACTATGGCTACACCTTC
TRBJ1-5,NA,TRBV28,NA,CASKRESLPQHF,TGTGCCAGCAAGCGAGAAAGCCTTCCCCAGCATTTT
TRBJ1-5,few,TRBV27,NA,CASTAPDRNLNQPQHF,TGTGCCAGCACCGCTCCAGACAGAAATCTTAATCAGCCCCAGCATTTT
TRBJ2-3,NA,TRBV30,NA,CAWSVPGPVVYF,TGTGCCTGGAGTGTACCGGGACCAGTTGTGTATTTT
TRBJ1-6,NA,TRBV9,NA,CASSARQFPSYNSPLHF,TGTGCCAGCAGCGCCCGACAGTTTCCCTCCTATAATTCACCCCTCCACTTT
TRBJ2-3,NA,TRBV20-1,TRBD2,CSAKGGGGFTDTQYF,TGCAGTGCTAAGGGCGGGGGAGGATTCACAGATACGCAGTATTTT
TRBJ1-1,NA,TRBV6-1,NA,CASLPGRGMNTEAFF,TGTGCCAGCCTCCCGGGACGGGGGATGAACACTGAAGCTTTCTTT
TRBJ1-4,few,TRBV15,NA,CATRGYDEKLFF,TGTGCCACCCGTGGGTACGATGAAAAACTGTTTTTT
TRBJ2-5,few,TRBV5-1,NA,CASSLDFLETQYF,TGCGCCAGCAGCTTGGACTTTTTAGAGACCCAGTACTTC
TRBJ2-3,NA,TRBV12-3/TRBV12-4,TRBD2,CATSGSHAGADTQYF,TGTGCTACTAGCGGGAGCCACGCCGGCGCAGATACGCAGTATTTT
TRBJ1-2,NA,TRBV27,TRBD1,CASRPPGTGVSGYTF,TGTGCCAGTAGACCCCCCGGGACAGGGGTTTCTGGCTACACCTTC
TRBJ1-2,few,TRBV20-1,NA,CSASSGAGNYGYTF,TGCAGTGCTAGTAGCGGGGCAGGGAACTATGGCTACACCTTC
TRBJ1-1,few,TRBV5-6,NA,CASSSGLWNSNTEAFF,TGTGCCAGCAGCTCAGGGTTATGGAACTCAAACACTGAAGCTTTCTTT
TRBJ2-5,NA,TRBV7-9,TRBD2,CASSLAGQRNNEQYF,TGTGCCAGCAGCCTAGCGGGACAGAGAAACAATGAGCAGTACTTC
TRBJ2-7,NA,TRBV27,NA,CASTSVLSYVQYF,TGTGCCAGCACTAGCGTCCTCTCCTACGTGCAGTACTTC